The next 6 T cell receptor beta chains were all read from a single sample in a study of blood T cell repertoires in COVID-19. Profiled with immunoSEQ multiplex PCR; TCRdb holds only in-frame clones, not every one. The profile shows some 76,000 clones, approximately 80% of them singletons. Sequenced: peripheral blood. Receptors were obtained from a woman between 55 and 75 years old with acute or convalescent COVID-19.

The chain recombines TRBV10-1 with TRBJ1-1; 7 positions match TRBD1. The germline V gene encodes CDR1 WNHNN and CDR2 SYGVQD (reference sequence). The J segment lost 4 bases and the V segment lost 6 bases, leaving 5 bases of the junction unmatched. The CDR3 consists of 13 residues. The CDR3 DNA is TGCGCCAGCAGCCGACAGGGTGGCACTGAAGCTTTCTTT. Its translation is CASSRQGGTEAFF.

The rearrangement uses TRBV19 and TRBJ1-4; a weak D match, TRBD1 (5 bases). This CDR3 has 15 amino acids. Per the germline V gene, CDR1 is LNHDA and CDR2 is SQIVND (reference sequence). Trimming shortened V by 5 bases and J by 7 bases, and 17 bases separated the two germline ends. This chain's CDR3 is CASSPQGSVGEKLFF. CDR3 DNA sequence: TGTGCCAGTAGTCCCCAGGGTTCGGTCGGTGAAAAACTGTTTTTT.

The CDR3 sequence: CASSQEGRAFYEQYV. CDR3 coding DNA: TGCGCCAGCAGCCAAGAAGGCAGGGCTTTCTACGAGCAGTACGTC. V usage is TRBV4-1 and J usage is TRBJ2-7, with D perhaps TRBD1 (5 bases). The CDR3 consists of 15 residues. Looked up from germline, CDR1 is MGHRA and CDR2 is YSYEKL. V gave up 0 bases and J gave up 3 bases, with 12 bases separating them.

This chain connects TRBV10-1 to TRBJ2-7, with D perhaps TRBD1 (6 bases). V was trimmed by 6 bases and J by 6 bases, leaving 12 bases between them. The CDR3 has 12 amino acids. Per germline, CDR1 WNHNN and CDR2 SYGVQD (reference sequence). CDR3 loop: CASRAGEGEQYV. The CDR3 nucleotides are TGCGCCAGCAGGGCAGGGGAAGGCGAGCAGTACGTC.

The genes are TRBV11-2 and TRBJ2-4, with 14 positions matching TRBD2. Germline CDR1 and CDR2: SGHAT and FQNNGV. This CDR3 is built from 18 residues. The junction had 12 bases not matched to a gene; V was cut back by 5 bases and J by 6 bases. CDR3 bases: TGTGCCAGCAGCACCCGAACCTGGACTAGCGGGGGGTTAAACATTCAGTACTTC. Translating it yields CASSTRTWTSGGLNIQYF.

The V call is TRBV2, the J call TRBJ1-2; D perhaps matches TRBD1 (5 bases). V shed 6 bases and J shed 8 bases, with 10 bases lying between them. Germline loops: CDR1 SNHLY, CDR2 FYNNEI. The length of the CDR3 is 11 residues. The DNA of the CDR3 is TGTGCCAGCAGATCAGGGTTGGGCTACACCTTC. It yields the protein CASRSGLGYTF.